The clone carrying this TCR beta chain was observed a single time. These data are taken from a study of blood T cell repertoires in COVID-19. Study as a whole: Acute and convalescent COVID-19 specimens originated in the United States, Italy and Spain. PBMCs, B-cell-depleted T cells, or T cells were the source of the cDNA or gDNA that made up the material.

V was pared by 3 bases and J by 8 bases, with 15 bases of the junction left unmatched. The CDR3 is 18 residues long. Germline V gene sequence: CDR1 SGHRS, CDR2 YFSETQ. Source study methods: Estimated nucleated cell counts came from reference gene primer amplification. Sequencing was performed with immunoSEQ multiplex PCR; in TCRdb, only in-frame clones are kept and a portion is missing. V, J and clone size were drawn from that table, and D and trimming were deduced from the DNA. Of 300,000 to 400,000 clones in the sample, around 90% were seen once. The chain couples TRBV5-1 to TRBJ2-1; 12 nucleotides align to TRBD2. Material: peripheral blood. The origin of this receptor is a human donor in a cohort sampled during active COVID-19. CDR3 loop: CASSSLAGGYLGAYEQFF. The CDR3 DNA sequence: TGCGCCAGCAGCTCCCTAGCGGGAGGGTATCTAGGAGCCTATGAGCAGTTCTTC.